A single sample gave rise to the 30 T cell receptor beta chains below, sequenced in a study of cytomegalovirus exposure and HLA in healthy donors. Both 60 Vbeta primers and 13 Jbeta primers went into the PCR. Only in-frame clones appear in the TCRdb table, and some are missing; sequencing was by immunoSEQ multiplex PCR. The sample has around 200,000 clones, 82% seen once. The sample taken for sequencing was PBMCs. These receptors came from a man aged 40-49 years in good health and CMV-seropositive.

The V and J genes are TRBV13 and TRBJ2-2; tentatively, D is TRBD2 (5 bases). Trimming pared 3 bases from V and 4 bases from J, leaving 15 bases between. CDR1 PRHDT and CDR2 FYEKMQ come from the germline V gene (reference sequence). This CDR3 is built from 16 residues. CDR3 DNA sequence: TGTGCCAGCAGCTTTTCTTCCGGGGAGAGCACCGGGGAGCTGTTTTTT. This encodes CASSFSSGESTGELFF.

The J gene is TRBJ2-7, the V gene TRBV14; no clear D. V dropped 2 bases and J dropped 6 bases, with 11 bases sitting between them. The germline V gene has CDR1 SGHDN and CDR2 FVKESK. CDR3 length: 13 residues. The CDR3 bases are TGTGCCAGCAGCCAACAAATTAGCTCCGAGCAGTACGTC. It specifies CASSQQISSEQYV.

The CDR3 sequence: CASRKREGLYEQYF. The CDR3 region has the DNA TGTGCCAGCAGGAAGCGGGAGGGCCTGTACGAGCAGTACTTC. The J gene is TRBJ2-7, the V gene TRBV27; 10 bases are a match to TRBD2. CDR1 and CDR2 from the germline V gene are MNHEY and SMNVEV (reference sequence). The CDR3 length is 14 residues. J was trimmed by 4 bases and V by 6 bases; bases with no gene match: 6.

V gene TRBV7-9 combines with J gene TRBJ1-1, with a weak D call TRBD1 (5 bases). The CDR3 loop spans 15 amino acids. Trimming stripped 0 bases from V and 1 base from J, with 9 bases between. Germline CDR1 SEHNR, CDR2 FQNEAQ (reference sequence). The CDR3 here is CASSLAGGWNTEAFF. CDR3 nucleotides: TGTGCCAGCAGCTTAGCGGGGGGATGGAACACTGAAGCTTTCTTT.

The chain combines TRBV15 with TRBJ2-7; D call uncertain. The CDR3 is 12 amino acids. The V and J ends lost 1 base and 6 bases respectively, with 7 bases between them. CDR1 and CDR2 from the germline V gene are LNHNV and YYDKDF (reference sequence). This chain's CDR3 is CATSRGQREQYF. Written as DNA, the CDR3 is TGTGCCACCAGCAGAGGGCAGCGCGAGCAGTACTTC.

CDR3 nucleotide sequence: TGTGCCAGCAGCCCAAGGACTAGCGTGCGGAACACCGGGGAGCTGTTTTTT. Residues: CASSPRTSVRNTGELFF. V usage is TRBV9 and J usage is TRBJ2-2; TRBD2 matches at 9 bases. The germline gives CDR1 SGDLS, CDR2 YYNGEE. The CDR3 is 17 residues long. The V and J ends lost 4 bases and 1 base, in that order; junction bases with no gene match: 8.

Here the CDR3 reads CASSLVSSGELFF. As DNA, the CDR3 is TGTGCCAGCAGCTTAGTAAGCTCCGGGGAGCTGTTTTTT. The rearrangement uses TRBV11-2 and TRBJ2-2; D gene unclear. The V and J ends lost 1 base and 6 bases respectively, with 6 bases between them. CDR1 is SGHAT, CDR2 FQNNGV, per germline. This CDR3 region has 13 residues.

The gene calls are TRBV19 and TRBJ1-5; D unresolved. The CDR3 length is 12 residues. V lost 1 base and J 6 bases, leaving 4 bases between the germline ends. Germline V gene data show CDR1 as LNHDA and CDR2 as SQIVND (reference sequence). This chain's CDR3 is CASSIGLQPQHF. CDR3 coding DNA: TGTGCCAGTAGTATAGGACTTCAGCCCCAGCATTTT.

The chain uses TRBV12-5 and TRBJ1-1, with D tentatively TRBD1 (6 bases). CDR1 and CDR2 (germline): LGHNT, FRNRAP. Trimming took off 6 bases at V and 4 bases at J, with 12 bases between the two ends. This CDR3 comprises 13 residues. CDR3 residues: CASGLQGVTEAFF. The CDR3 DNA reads TGTGCTAGTGGCTTACAGGGAGTCACTGAAGCTTTCTTT.

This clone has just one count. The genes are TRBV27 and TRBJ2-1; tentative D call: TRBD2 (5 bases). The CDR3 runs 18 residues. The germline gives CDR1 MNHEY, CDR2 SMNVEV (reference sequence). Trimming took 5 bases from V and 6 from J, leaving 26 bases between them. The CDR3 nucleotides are TGTGCCAGCAGTCACACACCCGACCTTGGAGGCCCCCTCAATGAGCAGTTCTTC. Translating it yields CASSHTPDLGGPLNEQFF.

CDR3 residues: CASSMTGTEKLFF. CDR3 sequence (DNA): TGTGCCAGTAGTATGACAGGGACTGAAAAACTGTTTTTT. The rearrangement joins TRBV19 to TRBJ1-4; TRBD1 matches 7 bases. The CDR3 sequence is 13 residues long. The germline CDR1 and CDR2 sequences are LNHDA and SQIVND (reference sequence). Trimming removed 3 bases from V and 7 bases from J; junction bases left unmatched: 2.

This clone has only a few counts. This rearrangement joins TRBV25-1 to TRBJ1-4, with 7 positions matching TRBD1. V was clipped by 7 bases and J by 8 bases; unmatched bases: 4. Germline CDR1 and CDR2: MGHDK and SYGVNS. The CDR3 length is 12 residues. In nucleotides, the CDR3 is TGTGCCAGCACAGGGGGACTCGAAAAACTGTTTTTT. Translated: CASTGGLEKLFF.

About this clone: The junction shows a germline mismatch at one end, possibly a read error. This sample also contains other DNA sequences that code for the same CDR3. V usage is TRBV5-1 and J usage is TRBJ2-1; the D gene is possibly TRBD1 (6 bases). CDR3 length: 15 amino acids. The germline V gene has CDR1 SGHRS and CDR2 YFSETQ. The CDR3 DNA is TGCGCCAGCAGCACCCCGGGGCAGGGGAACAATAAGCAGTTCTTC. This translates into CASSTPGQGNNKQFF.

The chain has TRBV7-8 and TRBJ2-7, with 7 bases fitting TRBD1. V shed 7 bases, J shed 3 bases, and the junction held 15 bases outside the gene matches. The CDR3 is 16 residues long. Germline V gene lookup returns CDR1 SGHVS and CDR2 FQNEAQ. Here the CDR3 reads CASTHRRDREYYEQYF. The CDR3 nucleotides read TGTGCCAGCACCCATCGCCGGGACAGAGAGTACTACGAGCAGTACTTC.

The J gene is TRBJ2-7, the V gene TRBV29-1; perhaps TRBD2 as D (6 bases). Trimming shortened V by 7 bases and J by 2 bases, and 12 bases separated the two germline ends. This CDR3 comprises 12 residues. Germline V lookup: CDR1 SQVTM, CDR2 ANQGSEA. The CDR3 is CSGVGGTYEQYF. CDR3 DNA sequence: TGCAGCGGAGTGGGAGGAACCTACGAGCAGTACTTC.

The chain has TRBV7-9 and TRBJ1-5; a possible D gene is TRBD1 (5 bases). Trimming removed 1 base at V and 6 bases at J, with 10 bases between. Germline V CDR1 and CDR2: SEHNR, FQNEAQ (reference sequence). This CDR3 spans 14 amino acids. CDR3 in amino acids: CASSLGGWGQPQHF. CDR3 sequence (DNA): TGTGCCAGCAGCTTAGGGGGCTGGGGTCAGCCCCAGCATTTT.

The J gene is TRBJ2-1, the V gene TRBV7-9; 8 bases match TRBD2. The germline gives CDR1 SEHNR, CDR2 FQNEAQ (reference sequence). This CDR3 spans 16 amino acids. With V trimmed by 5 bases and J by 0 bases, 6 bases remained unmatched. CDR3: CASSGIAGSSYNEQFF. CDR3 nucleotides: TGTGCCAGCAGCGGGATAGCGGGAAGCTCCTACAATGAGCAGTTCTTC.

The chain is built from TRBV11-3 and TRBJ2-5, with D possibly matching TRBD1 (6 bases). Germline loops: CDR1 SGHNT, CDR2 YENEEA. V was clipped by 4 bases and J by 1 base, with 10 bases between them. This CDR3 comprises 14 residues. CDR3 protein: CASSWGQSQETQYF. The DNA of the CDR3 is TGTGCCAGCAGCTGGGGACAAAGCCAAGAGACCCAGTACTTC.

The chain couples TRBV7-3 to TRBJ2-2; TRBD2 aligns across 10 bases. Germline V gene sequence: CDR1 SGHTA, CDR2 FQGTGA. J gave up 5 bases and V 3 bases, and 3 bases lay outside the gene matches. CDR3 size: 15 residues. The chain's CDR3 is CASSLGLAITGELFF. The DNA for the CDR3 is TGTGCCAGCAGCTTGGGACTAGCGATTACCGGGGAGCTGTTTTTT.

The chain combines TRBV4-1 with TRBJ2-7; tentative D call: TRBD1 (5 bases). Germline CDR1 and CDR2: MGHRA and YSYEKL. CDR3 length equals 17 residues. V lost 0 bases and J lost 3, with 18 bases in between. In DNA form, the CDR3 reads TGCGCCAGCAGCCAAGATCTCATCCAGGGTAGGGGCTACGAGCAGTACGTC. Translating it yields CASSQDLIQGRGYEQYV.

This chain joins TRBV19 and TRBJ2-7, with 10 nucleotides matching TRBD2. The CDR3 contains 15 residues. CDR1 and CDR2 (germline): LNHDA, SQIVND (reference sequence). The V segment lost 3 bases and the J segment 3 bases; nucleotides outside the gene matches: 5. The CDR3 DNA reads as TGTGCCAGTAGTATGGGTCTAGCGGGAGTCTACGAGCAGTACTTC. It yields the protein CASSMGLAGVYEQYF.

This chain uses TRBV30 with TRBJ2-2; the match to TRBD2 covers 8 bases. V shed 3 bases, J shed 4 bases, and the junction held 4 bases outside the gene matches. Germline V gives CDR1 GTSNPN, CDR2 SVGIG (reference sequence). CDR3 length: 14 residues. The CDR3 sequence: CAWRAGGSTGELFF. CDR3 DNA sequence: TGTGCCTGGAGGGCGGGGGGAAGCACCGGGGAGCTGTTTTTT.

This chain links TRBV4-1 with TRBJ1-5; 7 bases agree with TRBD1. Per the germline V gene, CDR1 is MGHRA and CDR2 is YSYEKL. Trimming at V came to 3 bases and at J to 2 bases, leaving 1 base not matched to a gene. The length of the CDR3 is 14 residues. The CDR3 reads CASSHQGGNQPQHF. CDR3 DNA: TGCGCCAGCAGCCACCAGGGGGGCAATCAGCCCCAGCATTTT.

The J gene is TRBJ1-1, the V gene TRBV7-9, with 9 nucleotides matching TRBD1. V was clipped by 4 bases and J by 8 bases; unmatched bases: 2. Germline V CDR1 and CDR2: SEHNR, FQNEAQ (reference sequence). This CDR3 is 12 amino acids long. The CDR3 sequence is CASSYGTGEAFF. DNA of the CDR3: TGTGCCAGCAGCTACGGGACAGGGGAAGCTTTCTTT.

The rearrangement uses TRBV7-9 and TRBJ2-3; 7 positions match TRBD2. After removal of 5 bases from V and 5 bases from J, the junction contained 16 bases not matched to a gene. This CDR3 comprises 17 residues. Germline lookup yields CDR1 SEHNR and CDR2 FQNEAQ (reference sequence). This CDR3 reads CASSPPWGGMVIDTQYF. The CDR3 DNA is TGTGCCAGCAGCCCCCCCTGGGGGGGAATGGTTATAGATACGCAGTATTTT.

The CDR3 DNA reads as TGTGCCAGCAGCGCCCCGGGGGTAGGCTACAATGAGCAGTTCTTC. Translated: CASSAPGVGYNEQFF. The V and J genes are TRBV7-2 and TRBJ2-1, with D possibly being TRBD2 (6 bases). This CDR3 region has 15 residues. The V end lost 5 bases, the J end lost 3 bases, and 14 bases lay between the germline ends. Germline loops: CDR1 SGHTA, CDR2 FQGNSA. The full variable domain, its missing parts supplied by reference TRBV7-2 and TRBJ2-1, is GAGVSQSPSNKVTEKGKDVELRCDPISGHTALYWYRQSLGQGLEFLIYFQGNSAPDKSGLPSDRFSAERTGGSVSTLTIQRTQQEDSAVYLCASSAPGVGYNEQFFGPGTRLTVL.

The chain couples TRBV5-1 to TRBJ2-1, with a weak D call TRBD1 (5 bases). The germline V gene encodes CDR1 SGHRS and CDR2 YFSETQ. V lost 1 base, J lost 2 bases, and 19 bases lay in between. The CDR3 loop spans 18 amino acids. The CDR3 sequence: CASSLTPGGAATYNEQFF. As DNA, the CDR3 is TGCGCCAGCAGCTTGACTCCTGGTGGGGCAGCGACCTACAATGAGCAGTTCTTC. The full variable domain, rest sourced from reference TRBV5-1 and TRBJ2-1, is KAGVTQTPRYLIKTRGQQVTLSCSPISGHRSVSWYQQTPGQGLQFLFEYFSETQRNKGNFPGRFSGRQFSNSRSEMNVSTLELGDSALYLCASSLTPGGAATYNEQFFGPGTRLTVL.

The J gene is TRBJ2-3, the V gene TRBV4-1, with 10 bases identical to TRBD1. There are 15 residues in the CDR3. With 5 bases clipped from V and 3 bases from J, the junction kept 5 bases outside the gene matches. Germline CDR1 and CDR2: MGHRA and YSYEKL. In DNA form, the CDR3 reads TGCGCCAGCAGCTTTCCGGGACAGGGGACAGATACGCAGTATTTT. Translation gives CASSFPGQGTDTQYF.

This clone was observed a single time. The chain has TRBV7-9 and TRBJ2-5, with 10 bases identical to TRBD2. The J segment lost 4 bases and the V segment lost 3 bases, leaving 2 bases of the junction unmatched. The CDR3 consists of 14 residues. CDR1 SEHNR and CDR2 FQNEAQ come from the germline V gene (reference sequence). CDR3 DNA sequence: TGTGCCAGCAGCTTTCGACTAGCGGGAGAGACCCAGTACTTC. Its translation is CASSFRLAGETQYF.

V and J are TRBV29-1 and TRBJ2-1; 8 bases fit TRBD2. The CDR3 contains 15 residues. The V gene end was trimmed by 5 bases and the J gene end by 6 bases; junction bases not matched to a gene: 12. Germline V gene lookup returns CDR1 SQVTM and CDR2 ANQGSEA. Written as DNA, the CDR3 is TGCAGCGTTCCCCAAGGGACTAGAGTAGGCAATGAGCAGTTCTTC. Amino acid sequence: CSVPQGTRVGNEQFF.